These 3 T cell receptor beta chains were sequenced from one sample in a study of cytomegalovirus exposure and HLA in healthy donors. The primer mix had 60 Vbeta and 13 Jbeta primers. Clones were sequenced by immunoSEQ multiplex PCR, and TCRdb holds only the in-frame ones, with some missing. This table has 200,000 to 250,000 clones, under 80% appearing once. Sample: PBMCs. The receptors originated from a girl under 10 years old in good health and CMV-seronegative.

V usage is TRBV2 and J usage is TRBJ2-7, with a weak D call TRBD2 (5 bases). Germline lookup yields CDR1 SNHLY and CDR2 FYNNEI. V was clipped by 0 bases and J by 2 bases, with 11 bases between them. This CDR3 is built from 15 residues. As DNA, the CDR3 is TGTGCCAGCAGTGAAGCCAGCGGTGCGACCTACGAGCAGTACTTC. Its protein is CASSEASGATYEQYF.

The gene calls are TRBV5-4 and TRBJ2-5, with a tentative D call TRBD2 (5 bases). The CDR3 is 12 residues long. Germline values: CDR1 SGHNT, CDR2 YYREEE (reference sequence). Trimming removed 0 bases from V and 7 bases from J, with 7 bases in between. CDR3 sequence reads: CASSLDRGTQYF. The CDR3, as DNA: TGTGCCAGCAGCTTGGACCGGGGGACCCAGTACTTC.

This clone was recorded once. Other DNA sequences from this sample encode an identical CDR3 as well. In DNA form, the CDR3 reads TGCGCCAGCAGCCCCGGGGGTGGTACAGATACGCAGTATTTT. Its protein product is CASSPGGGTDTQYF. This chain connects TRBV5-1 to TRBJ2-3; possible D gene TRBD2, 6 bases. The CDR3 runs 14 residues. Germline values: CDR1 SGHRS, CDR2 YFSETQ. V lost 4 bases and J 3 bases, leaving 12 bases between the germline ends.